The clone carrying this T cell receptor (beta chain) was seen only a few times. The antigen is unknown. The data derive from a study of T cell repertoires in cytomegalovirus infection. Study results and limitations: Dominating the ex vivo response were HLA-C-restricted CMV-specific TCR beta clonotypes. The cumulative frequency of public TCR beta families distinguished individuals who carried CMV together with the relevant HLA.

The CDR3 length is 12 residues. The germline CDR1 and CDR2 sequences are SNHLY and FYNNEI. The V segment lost 5 bases and the J segment 11 bases; nucleotides outside the gene matches: 8. TCRdb reanalysed the reads using MiXCR and keeps one entry per CDR3 protein. Of about a million distinct CDR3 sequences detected, approximately 30% appear once; the ten largest clones hold around an eighth. This clonotype originated in a human donor in good health (CMV status not recorded). Some clones in this sample may be carry-over from other donors' samples. This chain connects TRBV2 to TRBJ1-1, with 7 nucleotides matching TRBD1. The sequencing here drew on cultured CD8+ T cells from PBMCs, taken from culture after CMV antigen stimulation. The CDR3 loop is CASSPQGEKAFF. CDR3 coding DNA: TGTGCCAGCAGTCCCCAGGGGGAAAAGGCTTTCTTT.